Listed here is a single T cell receptor beta chain. Its target is not known. UMIs and a universal primer site were added when TCR cDNA was made by 5'RACE template switching. TCRdb reprocessed the 5' RACE reads via MiXCR and lists one record per CDR3 protein. The table shows over 300,000 distinct CDR3 sequences, with about 4% occurring only once. The CDR3 runs to 15 residues. Trimming took 5 bases from V and 8 from J; bases not matched to a gene: 7. This entry comes from a study of T cells after yellow fever vaccination. Study conclusions and caveats: Detected again after the booster were most primary-vaccination clones, at 95% to 98% CD4 and 80% to 90% CD8.

This TCR derives from a man aged 18 to 29 who received the YFV17D yellow fever vaccine. V is TRBV12-3 or TRBV12-4 and J is TRBJ1-4; 11 bases agree with TRBD1. The source material was PBMCs, sampled 5 days after the yellow fever booster vaccination. The CDR3 DNA is TGTGCCAGCAGTATCCGGGACAGGGGGACCGAAAAACTGTTTTTT. Encoded protein: CASSIRDRGTEKLFF.